These T cell receptor beta chains were read from a single sample in a study of T-cell memory formation after mild COVID-19. TCRdb redid the calling of the 5' RACE reads with MiXCR, one entry per CDR3 protein. The sample holds 200,000 or so distinct CDR3 sequences, over 7.5% seen once. Sequencing was carried out using PBMCs or a T cell subset sorted from them (not recorded which). These TCRs come from a man between 18 and 35 years old who had mild COVID-19 (a few samples of this study predate the infection). Cell type and time point are not known. The CDR3 runs from the conserved cysteine through the conserved F or W. Fields, in order: clone size, V gene, D gene, J gene, CDR3 protein, CDR3 DNA. A D gene is named only where the DNA matches it firmly. A clone size is listed for some rows: how often the clone was seen (once, few, many), or a class if it is expanded.

clone size: few; V gene: TRBV20-1; D gene: NA; J gene: TRBJ1-6; CDR3 protein: CSARLTGRGNSPLHF; CDR3 DNA: TGCAGTGCTAGACTCACAGGCAGAGGGAATTCACCCCTCCACTTT
clone size: NA; V gene: TRBV12-3/TRBV12-4; D gene: NA; J gene: TRBJ1-1; CDR3 protein: CASSLNRNEAFF; CDR3 DNA: TGTGCCAGCAGTTTAAACAGAAATGAAGCTTTCTTT
clone size: many; V gene: TRBV6-5; D gene: TRBD1; J gene: TRBJ2-3; CDR3 protein: CATRRRGGIPDTQYF; CDR3 DNA: TGTGCCACCCGAAGGAGAGGGGGCATCCCAGATACGCAGTATTTT
clone size: NA; V gene: TRBV27; D gene: NA; J gene: TRBJ2-3; CDR3 protein: CASRKWGVTDTQYF; CDR3 DNA: TGTGCCAGCAGGAAATGGGGGGTAACAGATACGCAGTATTTT
clone size: NA; V gene: TRBV5-1; D gene: TRBD2; J gene: TRBJ2-2; CDR3 protein: CASSRSGEGTGELFF; CDR3 DNA: TGCGCCAGCAGTCGGAGCGGGGAAGGCACCGGGGAGCTGTTTTTT
clone size: NA; V gene: TRBV5-1; D gene: TRBD1; J gene: TRBJ1-2; CDR3 protein: CASSPRTGDPYGYTF; CDR3 DNA: TGCGCCAGCAGCCCCCGGACAGGAGATCCTTATGGCTACACCTTC
clone size: many; V gene: TRBV5-1; D gene: NA; J gene: TRBJ2-2; CDR3 protein: CASSLRTANTGELFF; CDR3 DNA: TGCGCCAGCAGCTTGCGGACGGCTAACACCGGGGAGCTGTTTTTT
clone size: few; V gene: TRBV4-3; D gene: NA; J gene: TRBJ1-5; CDR3 protein: CASSQEAESHQPQHF; CDR3 DNA: TGCGCCAGCAGCCAAGAGGCGGAATCCCATCAACCCCAGCATTTT
clone size: NA; V gene: TRBV6-2/TRBV6-3; D gene: NA; J gene: TRBJ2-3; CDR3 protein: CASSYRDPSTDTQYF; CDR3 DNA: TGTGCCAGCAGTTACCGGGACCCCTCGACAGATACGCAGTATTTT
clone size: few; V gene: TRBV29-1; D gene: NA; J gene: TRBJ1-1; CDR3 protein: CSVEVYRLNTEAFF; CDR3 DNA: TGCAGCGTTGAAGTCTACAGGTTGAACACTGAAGCTTTCTTT
clone size: NA; V gene: TRBV5-1; D gene: NA; J gene: TRBJ1-2; CDR3 protein: CASSLGIGENYGYTF; CDR3 DNA: TGCGCCAGCAGCCTAGGGATAGGGGAGAACTATGGCTACACCTTC
clone size: few; V gene: TRBV7-3; D gene: NA; J gene: TRBJ1-1; CDR3 protein: CASSREGSGKDTEAFF; CDR3 DNA: TGTGCCAGCAGTCGAGAGGGTTCGGGTAAGGACACTGAAGCTTTCTTT
clone size: NA; V gene: TRBV20-1; D gene: TRBD2; J gene: TRBJ2-5; CDR3 protein: CSARRTSGGETQYF; CDR3 DNA: TGCAGTGCTAGACGGACTAGCGGGGGTGAGACCCAGTACTTC
clone size: NA; V gene: TRBV28; D gene: TRBD2; J gene: TRBJ2-2; CDR3 protein: CASREGMGLATTGELFF; CDR3 DNA: TGTGCCAGCAGGGAAGGAATGGGACTAGCTACGACCGGGGAGCTGTTTTTT
clone size: few; V gene: TRBV28; D gene: NA; J gene: TRBJ1-4; CDR3 protein: CASRGPVNEKLFF; CDR3 DNA: TGTGCCAGCCGGGGCCCTGTAAATGAAAAACTGTTTTTT
clone size: many; V gene: TRBV24-1; D gene: TRBD2; J gene: TRBJ2-3; CDR3 protein: CATSGRGLAGRTDTQYF; CDR3 DNA: TGTGCCACCAGTGGAAGAGGACTAGCGGGGAGAACAGATACGCAGTATTTT
clone size: few; V gene: TRBV6-6; D gene: NA; J gene: TRBJ2-7; CDR3 protein: CASSKRGSLLEQYF; CDR3 DNA: TGTGCCAGCAGTAAAAGGGGCTCATTGTTGGAGCAGTACTTC
clone size: few; V gene: TRBV20-1; D gene: NA; J gene: TRBJ1-1; CDR3 protein: CSATPMGEGVNTEAFF; CDR3 DNA: TGCAGTGCCACCCCGATGGGGGAGGGGGTGAACACTGAAGCTTTCTTT
clone size: NA; V gene: TRBV18; D gene: NA; J gene: TRBJ2-1; CDR3 protein: CASSRGPGKDEQFF; CDR3 DNA: TGTGCCAGCTCACGAGGACCCGGCAAGGATGAGCAGTTCTTC
clone size: NA; V gene: TRBV7-2; D gene: NA; J gene: TRBJ1-6; CDR3 protein: CASSLGSGVKNSPLHF; CDR3 DNA: TGTGCCAGCAGCTTAGGGTCAGGGGTTAAGAATTCACCCCTCCACTTT
clone size: many; V gene: TRBV7-2; D gene: TRBD2; J gene: TRBJ2-1; CDR3 protein: CASSFGLAGGNEQFF; CDR3 DNA: TGTGCCAGCAGTTTCGGACTAGCGGGGGGGAATGAGCAGTTCTTC
clone size: NA; V gene: TRBV7-9; D gene: NA; J gene: TRBJ1-6; CDR3 protein: CASRSAQGHF; CDR3 DNA: TGTGCCAGCAGATCAGCGCAAGGCCACTTT
clone size: few; V gene: TRBV20-1; D gene: NA; J gene: TRBJ1-1; CDR3 protein: CSARSGDALRAFF; CDR3 DNA: TGCAGTGCTAGATCAGGGGACGCCTTAAGAGCTTTCTTT
clone size: NA; V gene: TRBV7-3; D gene: NA; J gene: TRBJ2-6; CDR3 protein: CASSLSLPGAEGANVLTF; CDR3 DNA: TGTGCCAGCAGCTTAAGTCTCCCGGGGGCAGAAGGGGCCAACGTCCTGACTTTC
clone size: NA; V gene: TRBV5-5; D gene: TRBD1; J gene: TRBJ2-2; CDR3 protein: CASSSQGAMNTGELFF; CDR3 DNA: TGTGCCAGCAGCTCCCAGGGGGCGATGAACACCGGGGAGCTGTTTTTT
clone size: few; V gene: TRBV4-3; D gene: TRBD1; J gene: TRBJ2-2; CDR3 protein: CASSQLKGTGPTGELFF; CDR3 DNA: TGCGCCAGCAGCCAACTGAAGGGGACAGGGCCCACCGGGGAGCTGTTTTTT
clone size: many; V gene: TRBV2; D gene: TRBD1; J gene: TRBJ1-1; CDR3 protein: CASSEQGVEAFF; CDR3 DNA: TGTGCCAGCAGTGAACAGGGGGTGGAAGCTTTCTTT
clone size: NA; V gene: TRBV5-4; D gene: NA; J gene: TRBJ2-7; CDR3 protein: CASSMRDTTYEQYF; CDR3 DNA: TGTGCCAGCAGCATGCGGGACACCACCTACGAGCAGTACTTC
clone size: NA; V gene: TRBV7-6; D gene: TRBD2; J gene: TRBJ2-1; CDR3 protein: CASEPILAGGRNEQFF; CDR3 DNA: TGTGCCAGCGAACCCATCCTAGCGGGGGGGAGGAATGAGCAGTTCTTC
clone size: few; V gene: TRBV24-1; D gene: NA; J gene: TRBJ2-3; CDR3 protein: CATSDATSADTQYF; CDR3 DNA: TGTGCCACCAGTGATGCTACGAGCGCAGATACGCAGTATTTT
clone size: NA; V gene: TRBV11-3; D gene: TRBD1; J gene: TRBJ2-5; CDR3 protein: CASTQGVEQETQYF; CDR3 DNA: TGTGCCAGCACCCAGGGGGTTGAGCAAGAGACCCAGTACTTC
clone size: few; V gene: TRBV20-1; D gene: NA; J gene: TRBJ1-4; CDR3 protein: CSARETGEDEKLFF; CDR3 DNA: TGCAGTGCTAGAGAGACAGGAGAGGATGAAAAACTGTTTTTT
clone size: few; V gene: TRBV4-3; D gene: NA; J gene: TRBJ2-3; CDR3 protein: CASSPQAFRVADTQYF; CDR3 DNA: TGCGCCAGCAGCCCACAGGCGTTCAGGGTGGCAGATACGCAGTATTTT
clone size: few; V gene: TRBV7-9; D gene: TRBD1; J gene: TRBJ1-1; CDR3 protein: CASTTRGKDTEAFF; CDR3 DNA: TGTGCCAGCACCACCAGGGGGAAGGACACTGAAGCTTTCTTT
clone size: many; V gene: TRBV5-1; D gene: NA; J gene: TRBJ1-1; CDR3 protein: CASSLFDLGNTEAFF; CDR3 DNA: TGCGCCAGCAGCTTGTTCGACTTGGGTAACACTGAAGCTTTCTTT
clone size: NA; V gene: TRBV3-1; D gene: NA; J gene: TRBJ1-1; CDR3 protein: CASSAGQPNTEAFF; CDR3 DNA: TGTGCCAGCAGCGCCGGACAGCCGAACACTGAAGCTTTCTTT
clone size: few; V gene: TRBV18; D gene: NA; J gene: TRBJ2-4; CDR3 protein: CASSRRQTQGGNIQYF; CDR3 DNA: TGTGCCAGCTCGCGGCGTCAGACACAAGGAGGAAACATTCAGTACTTC
clone size: few; V gene: TRBV7-6; D gene: NA; J gene: TRBJ1-4; CDR3 protein: CASSYRAGSTNEKLFF; CDR3 DNA: TGTGCCAGCAGCTACCGAGCGGGTTCAACTAATGAAAAACTGTTTTTT
clone size: NA; V gene: TRBV2; D gene: NA; J gene: TRBJ2-7; CDR3 protein: CASRGTPIKYF; CDR3 DNA: TGTGCCAGCAGGGGGACGCCGATAAAGTACTTC
clone size: NA; V gene: TRBV18; D gene: TRBD1; J gene: TRBJ1-5; CDR3 protein: CASSPTGAKEPQHF; CDR3 DNA: TGTGCCAGCTCACCGACAGGGGCGAAGGAGCCCCAGCATTTT
clone size: once; V gene: TRBV7-2; D gene: NA; J gene: TRBJ1-2; CDR3 protein: CASSSRGSGGGYTF; CDR3 DNA: TGTGCCAGCAGCTCACGAGGGTCCGGGGGAGGCTACACCTTC
clone size: few; V gene: TRBV5-5; D gene: NA; J gene: TRBJ2-5; CDR3 protein: CASSRSQESQYF; CDR3 DNA: TGTGCCAGCAGCCGGAGCCAAGAGTCCCAGTACTTC
clone size: many; V gene: TRBV3-1; D gene: TRBD1; J gene: TRBJ2-1; CDR3 protein: CASSHGQGARGEQFF; CDR3 DNA: TGTGCCAGCAGCCATGGACAGGGGGCCAGAGGTGAGCAGTTCTTC
clone size: few; V gene: TRBV7-9; D gene: NA; J gene: TRBJ1-5; CDR3 protein: CASRLGDGQPQHF; CDR3 DNA: TGTGCCAGCCGCCTGGGAGATGGGCAGCCCCAGCATTTT
clone size: NA; V gene: TRBV11-2; D gene: NA; J gene: TRBJ1-5; CDR3 protein: CASSLDREGPQHF; CDR3 DNA: TGTGCCAGCAGCTTAGATCGGGAGGGGCCCCAGCATTTT
clone size: NA; V gene: TRBV4-3; D gene: TRBD1; J gene: TRBJ2-2; CDR3 protein: CASSRGHRGPTGELFF; CDR3 DNA: TGCGCCAGCAGCCGAGGACACAGGGGACCTACCGGGGAGCTGTTTTTT
clone size: NA; V gene: TRBV19; D gene: NA; J gene: TRBJ1-1; CDR3 protein: CASSIRGGPEAFF; CDR3 DNA: TGTGCCAGTAGTATACGTGGGGGCCCTGAAGCTTTCTTT
clone size: NA; V gene: TRBV4-1; D gene: NA; J gene: TRBJ1-4; CDR3 protein: CASSPPDSLNEKLFF; CDR3 DNA: TGCGCCAGCAGCCCGCCGGACAGCCTGAATGAAAAACTGTTTTTT
clone size: NA; V gene: TRBV10-1; D gene: TRBD2; J gene: TRBJ2-5; CDR3 protein: CASSEGLAFYRETQYF; CDR3 DNA: TGCGCCAGCAGTGAGGGACTAGCGTTTTATCGGGAGACCCAGTACTTC
clone size: NA; V gene: TRBV25-1; D gene: TRBD2; J gene: TRBJ2-3; CDR3 protein: CASTPSGAKDTQYF; CDR3 DNA: TGTGCCAGCACCCCTAGCGGGGCGAAGGATACGCAGTATTTT
clone size: NA; V gene: TRBV7-2; D gene: TRBD1; J gene: TRBJ1-5; CDR3 protein: CASSRQGQSGQPQHF; CDR3 DNA: TGTGCCAGCAGCCGACAGGGACAGTCGGGGCAGCCCCAGCATTTT
clone size: few; V gene: TRBV7-9; D gene: NA; J gene: TRBJ1-1; CDR3 protein: CASMGGETGLNTEAFF; CDR3 DNA: TGTGCCAGCATGGGGGGGGAGACAGGACTGAACACTGAAGCTTTCTTT
clone size: few; V gene: TRBV7-9; D gene: TRBD1; J gene: TRBJ2-3; CDR3 protein: CASSFTGTVADTQYF; CDR3 DNA: TGTGCCAGCAGCTTCACCGGGACAGTTGCAGATACGCAGTATTTT